This T cell receptor (beta chain) was recovered during a study of T cell responses to AZD1222 COVID-19 vaccine. Data came from immunoSEQ multiplex PCR; TCRdb stores just in-frame clones and leaves some out. The data show 150,000 to 200,000 clones, about 89% seen once. The material was peripheral blood, obtained on day 0 of AZD1222 vaccination. This clonotype was sampled from an adult in good health.

CDR3 protein: CARQGGAEILGLNQPQHF. Here the CDR3 DNA reads TGTGCCCGGCAGGGTGGTGCGGAAATTTTAGGGCTCAATCAGCCCCAGCATTTT. This rearrangement joins TRBV13 to TRBJ1-5, with D perhaps matching TRBD1 (5 bases). With 11 bases removed from V and 3 bases from J, the gap between germline ends came to 29 bases. The germline V gene has CDR1 PRHDT and CDR2 FYEKMQ (reference sequence). The CDR3 extends over 18 amino acids. The full variable domain, rest sourced from reference TRBV13 and TRBJ1-5, is AAGVIQSPRHLIKEKRETATLKCYPIPRHDTVYWYQQGPGQDPQFLISFYEKMQSDKGSIPDRFSAQQFSDYHSELNMSSLELGDSALYFCARQGGAEILGLNQPQHFGDGTRLSIL.